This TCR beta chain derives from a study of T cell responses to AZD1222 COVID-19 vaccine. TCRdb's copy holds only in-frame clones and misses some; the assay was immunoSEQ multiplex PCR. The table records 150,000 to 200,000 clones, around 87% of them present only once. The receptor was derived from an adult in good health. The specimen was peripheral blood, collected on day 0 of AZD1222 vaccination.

CDR3 residues: CASGLGEYGYTF. CDR3 nucleotides: TGTGCTAGTGGTTTAGGGGAATATGGCTACACCTTC. The chain couples TRBV12-5 to TRBJ1-2; possible D gene TRBD1, 5 bases. Between the trimmed V and J ends, which lost 3 bases and 5 bases, there was a span of 7 bases. CDR3 size: 12 residues. Germline CDR1 is LGHNT and CDR2 is FRNRAP. The full variable domain, completed using reference TRBV12-5 and TRBJ1-2, is DARVTQTPRHKVTEMGQEVTMRCQPILGHNTVFWYRQTMMQGLELLAYFRNRAPLDDSGMPKDRFSAEMPDATLATLKIQPSEPRDSAVYFCASGLGEYGYTFGSGTRLTVV.